Detailed here is one T cell receptor beta chain. The junction shows a germline mismatch at one end, possibly a read error. This specimen belongs to a study of control samples from healthy donors and cancer patients. Sequenced by immunoSEQ multiplex PCR; TCRdb stores in-frame clones only, minus some. There are about 110,000 clones in the sample; about nine tenths occur only once, and roughly 4.5% lies in the top ten. This clonotype was obtained from a human donor in good health. The donor label of this sample is uncertain. Sequencing input: blood.

The CDR3 nucleotides read TGTGCCAGTAGTCTCGGACTTCTAACAGTAAACTTTGGCTACACCTTC. It translates to CASSLGLLTVNFGYTF. V gene TRBV19 combines with J gene TRBJ1-2; no reliable D call. There are 16 residues in the CDR3. Germline V gene data show CDR1 as LNHDA and CDR2 as SQIVND (reference sequence). Variable domain in full (rest from reference TRBV19 and TRBJ1-2): DGGITQSPKYLFRKEGQNVTLSCEQNLNHDAMYWYRQDPGQGLRLIYYSQIVNDFQKGDIAEGYSVSREKKESFPLTVTSAQKNPTAFYLCASSLGLLTVNFGYTFGSGTRLTVV.